This entry lists 11 T cell receptor beta chains sequenced from one sample in a study of blood T cell repertoires in COVID-19. Produced via immunoSEQ multiplex PCR; TCRdb's table is partial and in-frame only. Among fewer than 250,000 clones, around four fifths were seen once, and the ten largest hold approximately 2.9%. Sequencing input: peripheral blood. The receptors here all came from a man in his fifties or sixties with active or convalescent COVID-19.

The rearrangement uses TRBV27 and TRBJ1-2; no clear D. The CDR3 has 12 residues. Trimming left V 5 bases short and J 4 bases short, with 8 bases between. The germline V gene encodes CDR1 MNHEY and CDR2 SMNVEV (reference sequence). The CDR3, as DNA: TGTGCCAGCAGTCACAAATCCTATGGCTACACCTTC. Translation gives CASSHKSYGYTF.

V gene TRBV30 combines with J gene TRBJ1-2; D remains ambiguous. CDR3 length: 13 residues. The germline CDR1 and CDR2 sequences are GTSNPN and SVGIG (reference sequence). Trimming shortened V by 4 bases and J by 2 bases, and 11 bases separated the two germline ends. As DNA, the CDR3 is TGTGCCTGGACCCGTAGACACAACTATGGCTACACCTTC. Translating it yields CAWTRRHNYGYTF.

The genes are TRBV18 and TRBJ2-1; maybe TRBD1 (6 bases). CDR1 KGHSH and CDR2 LQKENI come from the germline V gene. This CDR3 contains 13 residues. Between the trimmed V and J ends, which lost 3 bases and 8 bases, there was a span of 11 bases. This chain's CDR3 is CASSPDRTDEQFF. In DNA form, the CDR3 reads TGTGCCAGCTCACCCGACAGGACCGATGAGCAGTTCTTC.

The rearrangement joins TRBV3-1 (or the pseudogene TRBV3-2) to TRBJ2-7, with D uncertain. The CDR3 totals 14 residues. Germline CDR1 is LGHDT and CDR2 is YNNKEL (reference sequence). The V end was cut by 0 bases, the J end by 3 bases, with 9 bases between. The chain's CDR3 is CASSQDPLDYEQYF. Written as DNA, the CDR3 is TGTGCCAGCAGCCAAGACCCTTTAGACTACGAGCAGTACTTC.

The sample holds a few counts of this clone. This chain joins TRBV9 and TRBJ1-2; TRBD1 matches 9 bases. The CDR3 contains 16 residues. Germline V gene data show CDR1 as SGDLS and CDR2 as YYNGEE. V lost 0 bases and J lost 8; bases outside the gene matches: 11. The CDR3 DNA sequence: TGTGCCAGCAGCGTAGGCAACAGGGGGCAGCGCTTCGGCTACACCTTC. It encodes CASSVGNRGQRFGYTF.

The chain couples TRBV30 to TRBJ1-3; D call uncertain. The CDR3 sequence is 16 residues long. Germline CDR1 reads GTSNPN; CDR2 reads SVGIG (reference sequence). Trimming removed 0 bases from V and 2 bases from J, with 14 bases in between. CDR3 sequence reads: CAWSVNLAGPGNTIYF. The CDR3 region has the DNA TGTGCCTGGAGTGTGAACCTGGCAGGCCCTGGAAACACCATATATTTT.

The chain joins TRBV7-2 to TRBJ1-5; D is uncertain. Germline V CDR1 and CDR2: SGHTA, FQGNSA. The CDR3 extends over 13 amino acids. Trimming pared 5 bases from V and 0 bases from J, leaving 5 bases between. The CDR3 region has the DNA TGTGCCAGCAGCGTATATAGCAATCAGCCCCAGCATTTT. Translating gives CASSVYSNQPQHF.

The chain links TRBV4-1 to TRBJ2-7; D is possibly TRBD2 (5 bases). From germline, CDR1 is MGHRA and CDR2 YSYEKL. The CDR3 loop spans 15 amino acids. The V gene lost 2 bases and the J gene lost 0 bases, with 11 bases spanning the gap. In DNA form, the CDR3 reads TGCGCCAGCAGCCAACTTGCGGGTTCCTCCTACGAGCAGTACTTC. Its protein is CASSQLAGSSYEQYF.

The chain combines TRBV7-8 with TRBJ1-2, with TRBD1 identical over 8 bases. Germline V gives CDR1 SGHVS, CDR2 FQNEAQ. V lost 1 base, J lost 2 bases, and 0 bases stayed unmatched. CDR3 length equals 14 residues. For the CDR3, the DNA is TGTGCCAGCAGCTTAGGGACAGGGAACTATGGCTACACCTTC. This translates into CASSLGTGNYGYTF.

The chain carries TRBV9 and TRBJ2-3, with 9 bases lining up with TRBD2. The CDR3 is 18 residues long. J was trimmed by 0 bases and V by 0 bases; bases with no gene match: 8. The germline V gene has CDR1 SGDLS and CDR2 YYNGEE. The CDR3 sequence is CASSVGGGGVRSTDTQYF. The CDR3 nucleotides are TGTGCCAGCAGCGTAGGCGGGGGGGGTGTTCGGAGCACAGATACGCAGTATTTT.

The rearrangement uses TRBV19 and TRBJ1-2, with TRBD1 identical over 9 bases. Germline lookup yields CDR1 LNHDA and CDR2 SQIVND (reference sequence). V dropped 5 bases and J dropped 8; count of bases not matched to a gene: 9. This CDR3 is built from 14 residues. The CDR3 sequence is CASSLGTGLYGYTF. CDR3 nucleotides: TGTGCCAGTAGTCTCGGGACAGGGCTATACGGCTACACCTTC.